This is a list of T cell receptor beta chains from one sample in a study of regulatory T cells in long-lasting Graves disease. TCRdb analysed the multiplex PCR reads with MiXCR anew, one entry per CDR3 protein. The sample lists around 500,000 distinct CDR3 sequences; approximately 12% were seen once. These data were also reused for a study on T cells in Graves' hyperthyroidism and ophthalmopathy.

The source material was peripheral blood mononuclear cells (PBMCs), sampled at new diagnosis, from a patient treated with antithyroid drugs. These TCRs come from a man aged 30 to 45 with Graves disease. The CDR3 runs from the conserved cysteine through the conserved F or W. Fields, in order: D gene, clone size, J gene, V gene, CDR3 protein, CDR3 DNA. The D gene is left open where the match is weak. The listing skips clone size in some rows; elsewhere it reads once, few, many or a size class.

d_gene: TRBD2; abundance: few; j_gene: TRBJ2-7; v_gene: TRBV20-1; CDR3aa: CSAVLAGLYEQYF; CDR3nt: TGCAGTGCCGTTCTAGCGGGGCTCTACGAGCAGTACTTC
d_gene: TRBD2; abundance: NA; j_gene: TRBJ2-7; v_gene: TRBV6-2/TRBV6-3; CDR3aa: CASSYRREYTYEQYF; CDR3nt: TGTGCCAGCAGTTACCGGCGGGAGTATACGTACGAGCAGTACTTC
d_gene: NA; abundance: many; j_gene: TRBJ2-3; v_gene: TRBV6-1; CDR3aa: CASRSDAPAGTDTQYF; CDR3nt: TGTGCCAGCAGATCGGACGCCCCGGCAGGCACAGATACGCAGTATTTT
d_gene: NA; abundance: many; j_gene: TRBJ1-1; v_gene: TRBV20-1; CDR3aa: CSATGSTEAFF; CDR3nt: TGCAGTGCTACAGGGAGCACTGAAGCTTTCTTT
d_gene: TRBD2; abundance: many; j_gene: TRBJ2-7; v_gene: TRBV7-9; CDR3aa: CASSILAGDYEQYF; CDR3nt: TGTGCCAGCAGCATACTAGCGGGAGACTACGAGCAGTACTTC
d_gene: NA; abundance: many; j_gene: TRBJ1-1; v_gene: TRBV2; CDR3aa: CASRLTGTDTEAFF; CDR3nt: TGTGCCAGCAGACTAACCGGGACGGACACTGAAGCTTTCTTT
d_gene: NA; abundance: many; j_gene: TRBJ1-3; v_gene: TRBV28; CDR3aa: CASSSGYGNTIYF; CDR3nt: TGTGCCAGCAGTTCAGGTTATGGAAACACCATATATTTT
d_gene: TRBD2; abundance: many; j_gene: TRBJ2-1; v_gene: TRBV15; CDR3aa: CATSREGGSGNEQFF; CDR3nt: TGTGCCACCAGCAGAGAGGGCGGGAGTGGGAATGAGCAGTTCTTC
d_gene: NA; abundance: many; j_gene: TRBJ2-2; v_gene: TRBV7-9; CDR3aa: CASNLYGTTTGELFF; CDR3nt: TGTGCCAGCAACCTCTACGGGACGACGACCGGGGAGCTGTTTTTT
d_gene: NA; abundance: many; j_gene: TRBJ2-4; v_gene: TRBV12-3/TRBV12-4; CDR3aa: CASSLGGAIQYF; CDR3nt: TGTGCCAGCAGTTTAGGAGGGGCCATTCAGTACTTC
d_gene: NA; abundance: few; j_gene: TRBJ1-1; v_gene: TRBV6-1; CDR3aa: CASISWGRTEAFF; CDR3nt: TGTGCCAGCATCTCTTGGGGGAGAACTGAAGCTTTCTTT
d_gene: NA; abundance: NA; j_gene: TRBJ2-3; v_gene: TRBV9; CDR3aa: CASSPSPTSRTRTDTQYF; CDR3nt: TGTGCCAGCAGCCCTAGCCCCACTAGCAGAACCCGCACAGATACGCAGTATTTT
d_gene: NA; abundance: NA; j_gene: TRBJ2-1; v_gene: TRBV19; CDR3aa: CASSSGQSAAYNEQFF; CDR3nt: TGTGCCAGTAGTAGTGGACAGTCCGCAGCCTACAATGAGCAGTTCTTC
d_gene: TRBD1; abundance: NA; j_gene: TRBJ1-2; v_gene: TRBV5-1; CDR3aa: CASSSLFARTGVDGYTF; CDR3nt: TGCGCCAGCAGCAGCCTATTTGCCCGGACAGGGGTAGATGGCTACACCTTC
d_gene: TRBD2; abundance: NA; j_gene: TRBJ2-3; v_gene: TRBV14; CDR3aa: CASSQGTSGFRNTQYF; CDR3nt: TGTGCCAGCAGCCAAGGGACTAGCGGGTTCAGAAATACGCAGTATTTT
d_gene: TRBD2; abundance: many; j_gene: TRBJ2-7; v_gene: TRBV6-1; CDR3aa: CALAGGEGEQYF; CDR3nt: TGTGCCCTCGCCGGGGGGGAAGGCGAGCAGTACTTC
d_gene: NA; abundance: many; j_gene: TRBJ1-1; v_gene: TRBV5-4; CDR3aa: CASSLDERMNTEAFF; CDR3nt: TGTGCCAGCAGCTTAGATGAACGGATGAACACTGAAGCTTTCTTT
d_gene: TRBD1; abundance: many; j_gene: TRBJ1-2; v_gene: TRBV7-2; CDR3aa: CASSSQGARNYGYTF; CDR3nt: TGTGCCAGCAGCTCACAGGGGGCGCGTAACTATGGCTACACCTTC
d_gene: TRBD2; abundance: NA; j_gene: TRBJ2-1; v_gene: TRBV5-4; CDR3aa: CASSFWREDYNEQFF; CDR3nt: TGTGCCAGCAGCTTTTGGCGGGAGGATTACAATGAGCAGTTCTTC
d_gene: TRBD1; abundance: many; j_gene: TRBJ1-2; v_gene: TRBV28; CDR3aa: CASSPIDRGGYGYTF; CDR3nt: TGTGCCAGCAGTCCTATTGACAGGGGAGGCTATGGCTACACCTTC
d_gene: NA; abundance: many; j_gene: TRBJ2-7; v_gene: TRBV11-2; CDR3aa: CASSRFVGGSYEQYF; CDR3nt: TGTGCCAGCAGCCGATTTGTAGGGGGCTCCTACGAGCAGTACTTC
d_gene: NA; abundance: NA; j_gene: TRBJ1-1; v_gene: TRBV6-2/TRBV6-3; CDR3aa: CASRPRGSPATEAFF; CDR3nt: TGTGCCAGCAGACCCCGTGGGAGCCCGGCCACTGAAGCTTTCTTT
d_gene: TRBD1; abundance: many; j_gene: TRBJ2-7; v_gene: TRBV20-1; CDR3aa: CSARRTGYEQYF; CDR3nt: TGCAGTGCTAGGCGGACAGGATACGAGCAGTACTTC
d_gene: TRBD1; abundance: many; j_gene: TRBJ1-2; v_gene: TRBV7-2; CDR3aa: CASSLGGTGGDGYTF; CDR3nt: TGTGCCAGCAGCTTAGGTGGGACAGGGGGAGATGGCTACACCTTC
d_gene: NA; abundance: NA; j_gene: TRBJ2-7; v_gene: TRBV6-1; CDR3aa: CASSLTLRSVYEQYF; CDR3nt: TGTGCCAGCAGTCTAACTCTCAGGTCTGTCTACGAGCAGTACTTC
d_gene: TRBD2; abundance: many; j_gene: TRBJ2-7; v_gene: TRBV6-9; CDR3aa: CASSYSGTDSYEQYF; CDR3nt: TGTGCCAGCAGTTACAGCGGGACGGACTCCTACGAGCAGTACTTC
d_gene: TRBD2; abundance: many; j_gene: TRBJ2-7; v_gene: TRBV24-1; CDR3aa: CATSASGSYEQYF; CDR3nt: TGTGCCACCAGTGCTAGCGGCTCCTACGAGCAGTACTTC
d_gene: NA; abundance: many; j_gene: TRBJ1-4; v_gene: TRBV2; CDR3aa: CASSDRGTTNEKLFF; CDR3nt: TGTGCCAGCAGTGATCGGGGAACAACTAATGAAAAACTGTTTTTT